The entry that follows covers one TCR beta chain sequence. Its antigen specificity is not known. The input lacks base qualities; no much larger clone sits a single base away. V is pared back by 6 bases and J by 4 bases, with 15 bases lying between the germline termini. CDR1 and CDR2 are read off the germline V gene as SGHNT and YENEEA. CDR3 length: 15 amino acids, cysteine to phenylalanine. The CDR3 DNA has 45 bases and is translated from base 1. Using the deep immunoSEQ assay, TCR CDR3 regions were amplified from genomic DNA by multiplex PCR. For each cell subset, the extracted genomic DNA was distributed evenly across all wells of several immunoSEQ 96-well plates, and each plate served as one replicate. For sorted subsets, each replicate PCR was loaded with approximately 200 ng genomic DNA, equivalent to approximately 27,000 T cell genomes. Purified libraries were quantified with a Qubit 3.0 fluorometer, sized on a Bioanalyzer 2100, and re-quantified with the KAPA Library Quantification kit. Every immunoSEQ 96-well plate was sequenced on a separate single-read 150-cycle Illumina NextSeq 550 flow cell. In the authors' own workflow: Because only junctional sequences without quality scores were contained in the immunoSEQ output, filtering matching that applied to full-length reads could not be performed. To assign V/J genes and CDR3, sequences were annotated using PyIR, a Python wrapper for IgBLAST v1.9, with IMGT germline references. Any read was removed if the V/J assignment was weak (E-value above 1e-6), the CDR3 was missing, or the read contained stop codons, out-of-frame junctions, or ambiguous translated residues. V3J clonotypes were defined by identical inferred V gene, J gene, and CDR3 amino acid sequence. The percentage overlap between two repertoires was calculated by dividing the number of shared unique clonotypes by the size of the smaller repertoire. Three approaches were used to assess repertoire richness: RTK rarefaction, the Chao1 estimator, and Recon v2.1 estimates of unobserved clonotypes. OLGA was used to compute generation probabilities for all TCRbeta clonotypes that the gDNA method yielded from several donors. TCRdb stores this immuneACCESS table with in-frame sequences only. Part of the clones is absent; in the studies checked, under half of the shortfall reflects unresolved V genes, and no reason is known for the rest. That table furnishes V, J and clone size, whereas the DNA furnished D and trimming. This sample lists approximately 2.1 million clones; 90% to 95% were detected once. About 0.39% of the sample is held by the ten biggest clonotypes.

The donors were healthy, HIV-negative adults with no recently reported acute infections or vaccinations. Only Caucasian adults living in Nashville, Tennessee, USA were represented among the donors. CD4+ T cells were enriched by magnetic negative selection, after which naive cells were positively selected on CD45RA and the negative fraction was taken as the memory subset. After blood collection by leukapheresis, PBMCs were isolated using Ficoll-Histopaque density gradient centrifugation and then cryopreserved in the vapor phase of liquid nitrogen. Purity and quantity of every magnetically sorted T cell population were checked by analytical flow cytometry. Genomic DNA was isolated from every sorted fraction and measured by UV absorbance on a Nanodrop 2000c. The data belong to a study of shared clonotypes between healthy human individuals (dated by TCRdb to the early 2020s). Background for the entire study: The cohort comprised a couple of women and a few men aged 18 to 49 years. To estimate repertoire size and how much clonotypes are shared between individuals, the study performed deep sequencing of blood TCR repertoires from a few healthy adults. Each donor's leukapheresis produced roughly between about 0.85 and 10 billion PBMCs. For each donor, CD4 naive and CD4 memory were each run on three plates, CD8 naive on two plates, and CD8 memory on one plate. Different laboratories and diverse techniques were used to prepare libraries and sequence TCR repertoires, to increase sequencing depth and limit assay-specific biases.

Findings and caveats that apply to the study as a whole: Even with the large sequencing depth, rarefaction of the sorted-subset datasets indicated that sequencing was incomplete. Compared with non-shared clonotypes, the clonotypes found in all four sorted-subset donors had higher generation probabilities. Naive subsets generally had larger estimated clonotype richness than memory subsets did. The small number of donors limited the genetic and exposure-history diversity represented. Pairwise subsampling led to the expectation that sequencing depth would affect the degree of clonotype sharing among donors. Approximately 4.8% of naive CD4, more than 3% of naive CD8, approximately 2.2% of memory CD4, and more than 0.35% of memory CD8 clonotypes were shared across several donors. Sampling was restricted to blood, and TCR repertoires in tissue are likely to differ from TCR repertoires in blood.

The receptor's source is a man between 18 and 35 years old in good health. Some clones in this sample may be carry-over from other donors' samples. The specimen sequenced was naive CD4+ T cells from PBMCs. The cell subset or site label, read with the paper, signifies: CD45RA+ positively selected. The rearranged segments are TRBV11-3 and TRBJ2-2; the D gene is unclear. The nucleotide sequence reads as follows: TGTGCCAGCAGTCTAGGGCCAGGTCGCACCGGGGAGCTGTTTTTT. The resulting protein is CASSLGPGRTGELFF.